The sequence of this TCR beta chain was determined in a study of T cells after yellow fever vaccination. Study-wide results and caveats: By day 5 rather than day 15, the secondary response had peaked, though it was weaker. Reappearance after the booster was observed for most primary-vaccination clones (more than 95% CD4, more than 70% CD8).

CDR3 length: 13 amino acids. The V end lost 0 bases, the J end lost 9 bases, and 7 bases lay between the germline ends. CDR1 SGHRS and CDR2 YFSETQ come from the germline V gene. This clonotype has more than one count but fewer than ten. Antigen: not known. The authors made TCR cDNA by 5'RACE template switching, adding a universal primer site and UMIs. TCRdb reanalysed the 5' RACE reads using MiXCR and keeps one entry per CDR3 protein. Seen here are about 340,000 distinct CDR3 sequences, 12% observed once, and the top ten hold 3.2%. The V and J genes are TRBV5-1 and TRBJ1-6; no clear D gene. The sequencing here drew on CD4+ T cells sorted from PBMCs, taken 15 days after the yellow fever booster vaccination. This sequence was found in a man younger than 35 who received the YFV17D yellow fever vaccine. CDR3 coding DNA: TGCGCCAGCAGCTTGGAACAGAGTTCACCCCTCCACTTT. Amino acids: CASSLEQSSPLHF. Variable domain in full (rest from reference TRBV5-1 and TRBJ1-6): KAGVTQTPRYLIKTRGQQVTLSCSPISGHRSVSWYQQTPGQGLQFLFEYFSETQRNKGNFPGRFSGRQFSNSRSEMNVSTLELGDSALYLCASSLEQSSPLHFGNGTRLTVT.